Shown below are 18 T cell receptor beta chains from a single sample sequenced in a study of T cell repertoires in cytomegalovirus infection. MiXCR, applied by TCRdb to the reads, yields one record per CDR3 protein. The sample holds hundreds of thousands of distinct CDR3 sequences, roughly 26% seen once. Sequencing was carried out using CD8+ T cells from PBMCs. These receptors originate from a human donor in good health (CMV status not recorded). Some clones in this sample may be carry-over from other donors' samples.

The gene calls are TRBV5-6 and TRBJ1-4; TRBD1 agrees at 8 bases. Trimming took 4 bases from V and 1 from J; bases not matched to a gene: 6. The CDR3 runs to 16 residues. Germline CDR1 reads SGHDT; CDR2 reads YYEEEE. The DNA of the CDR3 is TGTGCCAGCAGCCCGACAGGGGTGAAAACTAATGAAAAACTGTTTTTT. Protein sequence: CASSPTGVKTNEKLFF.

The chain couples TRBV20-1 to TRBJ2-1, with D perhaps TRBD2 (5 bases). Germline-derived CDR1 and CDR2 are DFQATT and SNEGSKA (reference sequence). V was cut by 6 bases and J by 9 bases, with 21 bases left in between. This CDR3 comprises 14 residues. CDR3 residues: CSASLSREYGEQFF. The CDR3 coding sequence is TGCAGTGCGAGCCTTTCGAGGGAATACGGTGAGCAGTTCTTC.

This chain uses TRBV20-1 with TRBJ1-2; perhaps TRBD1 as D (5 bases). Germline V gene sequence: CDR1 DFQATT, CDR2 SNEGSKA (reference sequence). CDR3 length: 12 residues. The V end lost 6 bases, the J end lost 5 bases, and 13 bases lay between the germline ends. The CDR3 loop is CSAPDGGYGYTF. The CDR3 DNA is TGCAGTGCCCCGGACGGGGGGTATGGCTACACCTTC.

This chain joins TRBV25-1 and TRBJ2-3; no clear D. Trimming left V 3 bases short and J 2 bases short, with 21 bases between. Germline V gene sequence: CDR1 MGHDK, CDR2 SYGVNS. The length of the CDR3 is 18 residues. Here the CDR3 DNA reads TGTGCCAGCAGTGACAGTTGGGTTGGGCTAGTTGCCACAGATACGCAGTATTTT. This gives the protein CASSDSWVGLVATDTQYF. Complete variable domain (other parts from reference TRBV25-1 and TRBJ2-3): EADIYQTPRYLVIGTGKKITLECSQTMGHDKMYWYQQDPGMELHLIHYSYGVNSTEKGDLSSESTVSRIRTEHFPLTLESARPSHTSQYLCASSDSWVGLVATDTQYFGPGTRLTVL.

CDR3 in DNA: TGCAGTGCTAAATCCGGGACTTCCTACGAGCAGTACGTC. It encodes CSAKSGTSYEQYV. The rearrangement joins TRBV20-1 to TRBJ2-7; TRBD2 is a possible D gene (6 bases). Trimming shortened V by 4 bases and J by 1 base, and 11 bases separated the two germline ends. The CDR3 length is 13 residues. The V gene's germline CDR1 is DFQATT and CDR2 SNEGSKA (reference sequence).

About this clonotype itself: This clone may be a read error of a much larger clone one base away. The gene calls are TRBV7-2 and TRBJ1-2, with D perhaps matching TRBD1 (5 bases). The CDR3 totals 14 residues. The germline V gene encodes CDR1 SGHTA and CDR2 FQGNSA. CDR3 bases: TGTGCCTGCAGCTCACGGACACGGAACTATGGCTACACCTTC. Protein product: CACSSRTRNYGYTF. Using reference TRBV7-2 and TRBJ1-2 for the parts outside the CDR3, the full variable domain is GAGVSQSPSNKVTEKGKDVELRCDPISGHTALYWYRQSLGQGLEFLIYFQGNSAPDKSGLPSDRFSAERTGGSVSTLTIQRTQQEDSAVYLCACSSRTRNYGYTFGSGTRLTVV.

The CDR3 reads CASSYKGQGFSETQYF. The CDR3 DNA reads TGTGCCAGCAGTTACAAGGGACAGGGGTTTTCGGAGACCCAGTACTTC. This chain links TRBV6-2 or TRBV6-3 with TRBJ2-5, with 10 nucleotides matching TRBD1. V was clipped by 2 bases and J by 5 bases; unmatched bases: 8. The CDR3 has 16 amino acids. Germline V gene sequence: CDR1 MNHEY, CDR2 SVGEGT.

This clonotype was observed many times. This chain links TRBV6-2 or TRBV6-3 with TRBJ2-1; TRBD1 agrees at 7 bases. This CDR3 is 13 amino acids long. Germline V gene sequence: CDR1 MNHEY, CDR2 SVGEGT. J gave up 7 bases and V 4 bases, and 4 bases lay outside the gene matches. The CDR3 DNA reads TGTGCCAGCAGTTTGACGACAGGGAATGAGCAGTTCTTC. As protein: CASSLTTGNEQFF.

The rearrangement links TRBV2 to TRBJ2-7; a weak D match, TRBD1 (6 bases). Germline lookup yields CDR1 SNHLY and CDR2 FYNNEI. The CDR3 contains 15 residues. V gave up 6 bases and J gave up 5 bases, with 20 bases separating them. For the CDR3, the DNA is TGTGCCAGCAGCCGGGACACCGGATTCTACCACGAGCAGTACTTC. This gives the protein CASSRDTGFYHEQYF.

This clonotype appeared a few times. The chain couples TRBV7-2 to TRBJ2-3; D might be TRBD2 (5 bases). The CDR3 sequence is 16 residues long. Trimming left V 5 bases short and J 0 bases short, with 15 bases between. CDR1 is SGHTA, CDR2 FQGNSA, per germline. CDR3 sequence: CASSPGAGSSTDTQYF. In nucleotides, the CDR3 is TGTGCCAGCAGCCCAGGCGCGGGCTCTAGCACAGATACGCAGTATTTT.

This clonotype was picked up one time. CDR3 protein: CASSGGEIDEQYF. As DNA, the CDR3 is TGTGCCAGCAGTGGAGGAGAAATCGACGAGCAGTACTTC. The rearrangement links TRBV2 to TRBJ2-7; D uncertain. Trimming stripped 4 bases from V and 5 bases from J, with 12 bases between. Looked up from germline, CDR1 is SNHLY and CDR2 is FYNNEI. CDR3 size: 13 residues.

This clonotype was seen only a few times. The CDR3 nucleotides are TGTGCCAGCAGTTTGACAAGGGACTCCTACGAGCAGTACGTC. Translation: CASSLTRDSYEQYV. The chain recombines TRBV28 with TRBJ2-7; no definite D call. From germline, CDR1 is MDHEN and CDR2 SYDVKM. The CDR3 runs 14 residues. Between the trimmed V and J ends, which lost 3 bases and 0 bases, there was a span of 9 bases.

The genes are TRBV7-2 and TRBJ1-3; no clear D gene. The CDR3 consists of 13 residues. Germline V CDR1 and CDR2: SGHTA, FQGNSA. Trimming stripped 3 bases from V and 7 bases from J, with 10 bases between. In DNA, the CDR3 is TGTGCCAGCAGCTTTTGGAGGGAGAACACCATATATTTT. Its translation is CASSFWRENTIYF. The complete variable domain, with remaining parts taken from reference TRBV7-2 and TRBJ1-3, reads GAGVSQSPSNKVTEKGKDVELRCDPISGHTALYWYRQSLGQGLEFLIYFQGNSAPDKSGLPSDRFSAERTGGSVSTLTIQRTQQEDSAVYLCASSFWRENTIYFGEGSWLTVV.

In this sample, this clonotype turned up many times. The CDR3 bases are TGTGCCAGCAGCCCGACTGGGGGGGACGGGGAGACCCAGTACTTC. Its translation is CASSPTGGDGETQYF. V usage is TRBV7-6 and J usage is TRBJ2-5; 7 bases are a match to TRBD2. CDR1 is SGHVS and CDR2 is FNYEAQ in the germline V gene. The CDR3 consists of 15 residues. J lost 5 bases, V lost 5 bases, and 11 bases had no gene match.

The chain uses TRBV14 and TRBJ1-1, with D perhaps TRBD1 (6 bases). The CDR3 spans 16 residues. V lost 2 bases to trimming and J lost 1 base, with 14 bases between them. CDR1 SGHDN and CDR2 FVKESK come from the germline V gene. The CDR3 here is CASSQSQGIRNTEAFF. CDR3 DNA: TGTGCCAGCAGCCAATCACAGGGTATACGGAACACTGAAGCTTTCTTT.

The V gene is TRBV19, the J gene TRBJ2-1; D ambiguous. CDR1 and CDR2 from the germline V gene are LNHDA and SQIVND (reference sequence). The CDR3 spans 15 residues. V was trimmed by 2 bases and J by 2 bases, leaving 10 bases between them. DNA of the CDR3: TGTGCCAGTAGTATAATAGTGGATACCTACAATGAGCAGTTCTTC. Amino acids: CASSIIVDTYNEQFF.

This clonotype showed up just a few times. V gene TRBV2 combines with J gene TRBJ2-2; D uncertain. Germline values: CDR1 SNHLY, CDR2 FYNNEI. The CDR3 has 15 amino acids. V lost 7 bases and J lost 0, with 12 bases in between. CDR3 coding DNA: TGTGCCAGCATCTCCCCGGCTTCGAACACCGGGGAGCTGTTTTTT. Its translation: CASISPASNTGELFF.

This clonotype was recorded a few times. This sequence joins TRBV24-1 and TRBJ2-1; TRBD1 matches at 10 bases. Germline loops: CDR1 KGHDR, CDR2 SFDVKD. The trim removed 5 bases at V and 7 bases at J, leaving 7 bases unmatched. This CDR3 comprises 15 residues. The CDR3 sequence is CATSAPGQGRNEQFF. For the CDR3, the DNA is TGTGCCACCAGTGCCCCGGGACAGGGGCGAAATGAGCAGTTCTTC.